These 21 T cell receptor beta chains came from one sample sequenced in a study of T cells in tuberculosis. Assay: immunoSEQ multiplex PCR; the TCRdb copy retains only in-frame clones and omits some. The data contain approximately 35,000 clones, about 95% of them seen just once; the ten biggest clones take up 2.4%. The sequencing input was PBMCs. Source of these receptors: a donor between 10 and 35 years old with latent tuberculosis or without tuberculosis infection.

Note on this clone: A read error may produce the germline difference seen at one junction end. The chain combines TRBV7-2 with TRBJ1-1; D is uncertain. The CDR3 is made up of 13 amino acids. Germline V gene sequence: CDR1 SGHTA, CDR2 FQGNSA. The CDR3 nucleotides are TGTGCCAGCAGCTTAGCGCGAGTGACTGAGGCTTTCTTT. Translation: CASSLARVTEAFF.

The rearrangement uses TRBV13 and TRBJ2-2; 8 bases match TRBD2. V lost 5 bases to trimming and J lost 7 bases; unmatched junction nucleotides: 6. The CDR3 contains 14 residues. The germline CDR1 and CDR2 sequences are PRHDT and FYEKMQ (reference sequence). CDR3 in amino acids: CASSPGGAFGELFF. The CDR3 DNA follows: TGTGCCAGCAGCCCCGGGGGGGCCTTCGGGGAGCTGTTTTTT. Complete variable domain (other parts from reference TRBV13 and TRBJ2-2): AAGVIQSPRHLIKEKRETATLKCYPIPRHDTVYWYQQGPGQDPQFLISFYEKMQSDKGSIPDRFSAQQFSDYHSELNMSSLELGDSALYFCASSPGGAFGELFFGEGSRLTVL.

The chain links TRBV9 to TRBJ2-5, with 11 bases aligning to TRBD1. V shed 4 bases and J 5 bases; nucleotides not matched to a gene: 13. Germline CDR1 SGDLS, CDR2 YYNGEE. The CDR3 totals 17 residues. The DNA for the CDR3 is TGTGCCAGCAGCCCTACGCTACGGGGACAGGGGGAGGAGACCCAGTACTTC. It codes for CASSPTLRGQGEETQYF.

V and J are TRBV6-5 and TRBJ1-5; D is uncertain. This CDR3 is 16 amino acids long. V dropped 4 bases and J dropped 4 bases, with 17 bases sitting between them. Germline V CDR1 and CDR2: MNHEY, SVGAGI. The chain's CDR3 is CASSSLRGTKNQPQHF. The CDR3 region has the DNA TGTGCCAGCAGTTCTTTACGGGGAACGAAGAATCAGCCCCAGCATTTT.

This chain joins TRBV7-8 and TRBJ2-4, with TRBD2 matching over 15 bases. V lost 5 bases and J lost 16; bases outside the gene matches: 9. There are 14 residues in the CDR3. Germline V gene sequence: CDR1 SGHVS, CDR2 FQNEAQ. CDR3 amino acids: CASSAGLAGGAGYF. Here the CDR3 DNA reads TGTGCCAGCAGCGCAGGACTAGCGGGGGGGGCCGGATACTTC.

The chain is built from TRBV2 and TRBJ1-2; no clear D. CDR3 length: 12 residues. Germline-derived CDR1 and CDR2 are SNHLY and FYNNEI. V was trimmed by 9 bases and J by 8 bases, leaving 16 bases between them. CDR3 sequence reads: CASQTRAGGYTF. The DNA for the CDR3 is TGTGCCAGTCAGACCCGGGCGGGAGGCTACACCTTC. Drawing the rest from reference TRBV2 and TRBJ1-2, the complete variable domain is EPEVTQTPSHQVTQMGQEVILRCVPISNHLYFYWYRQILGQKVEFLVSFYNNEISEKSEIFDDQFSVERPDGSNFTLKIRSTKLEDSAMYFCASQTRAGGYTFGSGTRLTVV.

The rearrangement links TRBV7-8 to TRBJ2-1, with D perhaps TRBD2 (6 bases). This CDR3 spans 13 amino acids. Germline assignment: CDR1 SGHVS and CDR2 FQNEAQ. Trimming took 0 bases from V and 10 from J, leaving 10 bases between them. The CDR3 coding sequence is TGTGCCAGCAGCTTAGCGCAGAGCGGGGAGCAGTTCTTC. Its protein is CASSLAQSGEQFF.

The chain carries TRBV5-1 and TRBJ2-1, with TRBD1 as a possible D gene (6 bases). This CDR3 is built from 15 residues. Looked up from germline, CDR1 is SGHRS and CDR2 is YFSETQ. Trimming pared 0 bases from V and 4 bases from J, leaving 11 bases between. This CDR3 is CASSLADRPYNEQFF. In DNA, the CDR3 is TGCGCCAGCAGCTTGGCGGACAGACCTTACAATGAGCAGTTCTTC.

This chain connects TRBV25-1 to TRBJ1-4; D may be TRBD1 (6 bases). V was shortened by 4 bases and J by 4 bases, with 10 bases between the two germline ends. Germline V gives CDR1 MGHDK, CDR2 SYGVNS. The CDR3 runs to 14 residues. The CDR3 DNA follows: TGTGCCAGCAGTGTACAGGGACATAATGAAAAACTGTTTTTT. It codes for CASSVQGHNEKLFF.

The chain carries TRBV6-1 and TRBJ2-3; 11 bases map to TRBD1. V was clipped by 5 bases and J by 5 bases; unmatched bases: 3. The germline CDR1 and CDR2 sequences are MNHNS and SASEGT. The CDR3 has 14 residues. Here the CDR3 reads CASSLGTGGDTQYF. The CDR3 DNA reads as TGTGCCAGCAGTTTAGGGACAGGGGGAGATACGCAGTATTTT.

The genes are TRBV28 and TRBJ1-4; 7 bases are shared with TRBD1. Germline lookup yields CDR1 MDHEN and CDR2 SYDVKM. The CDR3 is made up of 12 amino acids. V gave up 8 bases and J gave up 7 bases; unmatched junction bases: 4. The CDR3 here is CASRQGSEKLFF. The CDR3 DNA reads as TGTGCCAGCCGACAGGGTAGTGAAAAACTGTTTTTT.

The V and J genes are TRBV2 and TRBJ2-5, with 9 bases matching TRBD2. V lost 1 base and J lost 12; bases outside the gene matches: 9. Germline lookup yields CDR1 SNHLY and CDR2 FYNNEI. The CDR3 extends over 14 amino acids. CDR3 nucleotide sequence: TGTGCCAGCAGTGAAGAAAGGCTAGCGGGGCGAAAGTACTTC. It codes for CASSEERLAGRKYF.

Only a few counts were recorded for this clone. This CDR3 reads CASSESPFNEQFF. The CDR3 nucleotides are TGTGCCAGCAGTGAATCCCCCTTCAATGAGCAGTTCTTC. V gene TRBV25-1 combines with J gene TRBJ2-1, with D hard to call. The CDR3 is 13 residues long. From germline, CDR1 is MGHDK and CDR2 SYGVNS. V was shortened by 1 base and J by 6 bases, with 7 bases between the two germline ends. Drawing the rest from reference TRBV25-1 and TRBJ2-1, the complete variable domain is EADIYQTPRYLVIGTGKKITLECSQTMGHDKMYWYQQDPGMELHLIHYSYGVNSTEKGDLSSESTVSRIRTEHFPLTLESARPSHTSQYLCASSESPFNEQFFGPGTRLTVL.

In DNA, the CDR3 is TGTGCCAGCAGTTTAACGTACGGTAGCTCCTACAATGAGCAGTTCTTC. Translating it yields CASSLTYGSSYNEQFF. The J gene is TRBJ2-1, the V gene TRBV27; D ambiguous. Germline loops: CDR1 MNHEY, CDR2 SMNVEV (reference sequence). The CDR3 has 16 residues. Between the trimmed V and J ends, which lost 2 bases and 0 bases, there was a span of 11 bases.

The genes are TRBV7-3 and TRBJ2-7; a weak D match, TRBD2 (6 bases). Germline values: CDR1 SGHTA, CDR2 FQGTGA. V shed 0 bases and J shed 7 bases, with 10 bases lying between them. This CDR3 spans 13 amino acids. DNA for the CDR3: TGTGCCAGCAGCTTAACCAATGCGGGAGAGCAGTACTTC. This translates into CASSLTNAGEQYF.

The chain employs TRBV7-6 and TRBJ2-1, with 10 bases that match TRBD1. Per the germline V gene, CDR1 is SGHVS and CDR2 is FNYEAQ. V shed 5 bases, J shed 7 bases, and the junction held 5 bases outside the gene matches. CDR3 length: 14 residues. The CDR3 here is CASSQQDRGNEQFF. CDR3 coding DNA: TGTGCCAGCAGCCAACAGGACAGGGGGAATGAGCAGTTCTTC.

The rearrangement links TRBV6-1 to TRBJ2-1; a weak D match, TRBD1 (5 bases). Per the germline V gene, CDR1 is MNHNS and CDR2 is SASEGT. This CDR3 has 14 residues. Between the trimmed V and J ends, which lost 4 bases and 8 bases, there was a span of 15 bases. The CDR3 sequence is CASSGGSTGDEQFF. CDR3 nucleotide sequence: TGTGCCAGCAGTGGGGGAAGTACAGGCGATGAGCAGTTCTTC.

V gene TRBV7-6 combines with J gene TRBJ2-5; TRBD2 agrees at 12 bases. Looked up from germline, CDR1 is SGHVS and CDR2 is FNYEAQ. This CDR3 comprises 16 residues. The junction had 9 bases not matched to a gene; V was cut back by 5 bases and J by 5 bases. The CDR3 nucleotides are TGTGCCAGCAGCCCGCCTAGCGGGAGGGAACTTGAGACCCAGTACTTC. The encoded protein is CASSPPSGRELETQYF.

The rearrangement uses TRBV19 and TRBJ1-5, with TRBD1 as a possible D gene (6 bases). This CDR3 is built from 13 residues. Trimming left V 6 bases short and J 5 bases short, with 11 bases between. Germline CDR1 reads LNHDA; CDR2 reads SQIVND (reference sequence). The CDR3 nucleotides are TGTGCCAGTAGCCAACAGGGAGATCAGCCCCAGCATTTT. Its translation is CASSQQGDQPQHF.

The rearrangement links TRBV20-1 to TRBJ2-7; D uncertain. This CDR3 contains 11 residues. V was shortened by 0 bases and J by 3 bases, with 3 bases between the two germline ends. Germline V CDR1 and CDR2: DFQATT, SNEGSKA (reference sequence). CDR3 residues: CSARDIYEQYF. The CDR3 bases are TGCAGTGCTAGAGATATCTACGAGCAGTACTTC.

This clone came up once. The chain combines TRBV7-9 with TRBJ1-2; 9 nucleotides line up with TRBD1. The CDR3 runs 14 residues. With V trimmed by 4 bases and J by 6 bases, 6 bases remained unmatched. Germline V lookup: CDR1 SEHNR, CDR2 FQNEAQ (reference sequence). CDR3 coding DNA: TGTGCCAGCAGCTCGCCGGGACAGGGCGATGGCTACACCTTC. This sequence encodes CASSSPGQGDGYTF.